The source of this T cell receptor beta chain is a study of early stage breast cancer tumors listed by TCRdb under 2017. With respect to the entire study: Of the roughly 15 invasive breast tumors, some twelve were found to be estrogen receptor-positive, progesterone receptor-positive and HER2-negative. The samples as a whole yielded 2 million to 3 million detected templates, corresponding to roughly 1.1 million unique clonotypes. Of the approximately 12 ER+/PR+/HER2- tumors, eight were classified as invasive ductal carcinomas and four as invasive lobular carcinomas. A read coverage of roughly 10-fold per sample was achieved on average. What the research found in general, with its limitations: Bulk genomic DNA sequencing of unsorted cells missed chain pairing and functional markers such as CD4, CD8 and FOXP3. The small cohort size prevented analysis by tumor subtype. Greater similarity was observed between blood and normal breast repertoires than between blood and tumor repertoires, and tumor was distinguished from normal in 14 of 16 patients when each tissue was compared with blood. Tumors showed about 2.3-fold higher T cell density and higher clonality than adjacent normal breast tissue. Enriched TCRB sequences shared across patients were found to be mostly commonly generated sequences that were unlikely to play an important role in the tumor microenvironment.

On this clone: No antigen is known for it. Nothing much larger sits one base from this clone, and base qualities are not available.

Every sample was amplified as two independent genomic DNA replicates, using roughly 0.45 ug for blood and roughly 1.4 ug for tumor or normal breast. TCRB sequencing of genomic DNA was carried out with the ImmunoSeq Intro kit according to the manufacturer's instructions. The multiplex PCR ran for 30 to 35 cycles using proprietary primers and spike-in control sequences for absolute quantification. Single-end 150-bp reads were used to sequence an 87-bp fragment spanning the CDR3 and the flanking V and J genes. Seven samples, each with two replicates, were multiplexed per lane of an Illumina MiSeq using version 3.0 chemistry. Turning to the authors' computational methods: The vendor's proprietary pipeline handled the raw data processing, merging both replicates into a single result for each sample. Clonotypes were defined as productive rearrangements sharing the V-gene family, CDR3 amino acid sequence and J-gene segment. To compute clonality, the normalized Shannon entropy (Pielou evenness) of TCRB abundances was subtracted from 1. To estimate T cell density, the total number of templates was divided by the input cell count, which was inferred from how much DNA went in. Recon with default parameters was used to estimate total repertoire diversity and clonality. A clonotype counted as tumor-enriched if its abundance in tumor exceeded 0.1% and was at least 32-fold higher than its abundance in normal breast. TCRdb carries this immuneACCESS record with in-frame sequences only. Its versions omit some clonotypes, under half of them owing to an unresolved V gene in the studies checked, with the rest unexplained. V and J calls plus clone size are reproduced from that table; the DNA served to infer D and trimming. The sample profile shows roughly 58,000 clones; about 89% of them were found once. Of the sample, approximately 4.7% falls within the top ten clones.

The study profiled bulk TCR beta-chain repertoires in matched peripheral blood, tumor and adjacent normal breast tissue taken from approximately 15 patients with early-stage breast cancer. Before surgery, whole blood (roughly 4.5-10 mL) was collected into EDTA tubes and processed within 2 hours. Ficoll-Paque centrifugation in SepMate-50 tubes was used to isolate peripheral blood mononuclear cells. PBMCs were cryopreserved in about 90% FBS with approximately 10% DMSO in aliquots of roughly 1.8 to 4 million cells and stored in liquid nitrogen. The Qiagen AllPrep DNA/RNA Mini kit was used for genomic DNA extraction. The CDR1 and CDR2 encoded by the germline V gene are SNHLY and FYNNEI. The CDR3 contains 15 residues, cysteine and phenylalanine counted. The DNA shown is the 45-base CDR3, in frame from base 1. Here V drops 6 bases and J drops 5 bases, and the junction holds 6 bases not matched to any gene.

Recombination connected TRBV2 to TRBJ1-6; the central 8 bases match TRBD1. The source is a person aged 70 to 79 with breast cancer. The sample consisted of blood. The DNA sequence is given as TGTGCCAGCAGCCGCGGACAGGGCGATAATTCACCCCTCCACTTT. Translated, this is CASSRGQGDNSPLHF. The CDR3, completed at both ends by the reference TRBV2 and TRBJ1-6 genes, gives the full variable domain EPEVTQTPSHQVTQMGQEVILRCVPISNHLYFYWYRQILGQKVEFLVSFYNNEISEKSEIFDDQFSVERPDGSNFTLKIRSTKLEDSAMYFCASSRGQGDNSPLHFGNGTRLTVT.